This TCR beta chain comes out of a study of monozygotic twins with inflammatory bowel disease. Approximately 4,000 ng of total RNA went into each TCR library. One entry per CDR3 protein, without DNA, is what TCRdb gives after re-calling the 5' RACE reads. The sample totals 110,000 to 150,000 distinct CDR3 sequences; its top ten clones hold around 1.2%. CDR1 is LNHNV and CDR2 is YYDKDF in the germline V gene (reference sequence). The CDR3 length is 14 residues. This chain connects TRBV15 to TRBJ2-7. The receptor was isolated from a human donor with ulcerative colitis or Crohn's disease, or a healthy co-twin of an affected twin (not recorded which). The sample consisted of blood. The CDR3 here is CATSPDRGSYEQYF.